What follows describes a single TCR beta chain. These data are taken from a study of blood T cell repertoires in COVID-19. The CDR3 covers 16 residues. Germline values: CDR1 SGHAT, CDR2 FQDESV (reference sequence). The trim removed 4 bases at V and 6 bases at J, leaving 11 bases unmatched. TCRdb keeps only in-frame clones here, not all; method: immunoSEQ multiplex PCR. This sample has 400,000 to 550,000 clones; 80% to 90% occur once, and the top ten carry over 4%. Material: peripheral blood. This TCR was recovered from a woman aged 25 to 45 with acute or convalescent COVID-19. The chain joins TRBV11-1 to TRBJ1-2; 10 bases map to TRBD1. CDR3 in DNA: TGTGCCAGCAGCTCGCCGGGACAGGGGATTTCGGATGGCTACACCTTC. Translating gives CASSSPGQGISDGYTF. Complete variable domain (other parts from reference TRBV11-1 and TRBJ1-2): EAEVAQSPRYKITEKSQAVAFWCDPISGHATLYWYRQILGQGPELLVQFQDESVVDDSQLPKDRFSAERLKGVDSTLKIQPAELGDSAMYLCASSSPGQGISDGYTFGSGTRLTVV.